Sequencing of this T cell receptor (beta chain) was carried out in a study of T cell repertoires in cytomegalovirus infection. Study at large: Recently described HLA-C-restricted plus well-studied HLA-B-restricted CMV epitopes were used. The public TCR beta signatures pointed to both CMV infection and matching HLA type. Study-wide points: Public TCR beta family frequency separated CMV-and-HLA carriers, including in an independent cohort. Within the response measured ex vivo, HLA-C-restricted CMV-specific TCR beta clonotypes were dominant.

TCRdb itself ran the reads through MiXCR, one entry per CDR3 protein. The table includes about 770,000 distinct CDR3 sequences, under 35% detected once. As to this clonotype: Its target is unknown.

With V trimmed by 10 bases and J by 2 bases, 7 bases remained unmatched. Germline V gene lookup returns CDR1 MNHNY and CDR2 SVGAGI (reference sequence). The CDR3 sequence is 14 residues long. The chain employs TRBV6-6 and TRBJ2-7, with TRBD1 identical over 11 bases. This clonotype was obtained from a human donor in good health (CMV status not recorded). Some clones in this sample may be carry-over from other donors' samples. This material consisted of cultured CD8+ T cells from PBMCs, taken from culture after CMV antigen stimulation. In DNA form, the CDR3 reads TGTGCCACCCTGGGACAGGGGGAGGCCTACGAGCAGTACGTC. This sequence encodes CATLGQGEAYEQYV.